This T cell receptor beta chain was obtained from a study of T cells in localized non-small cell lung cancer. Clones were sequenced by immunoSEQ multiplex PCR, and TCRdb holds only the in-frame ones, with some missing. The sample lists tens of thousands of clones; around nine tenths were seen once. The ends were cut back, 5 bases at V and 4 bases at J, with 17 bases in the middle. The CDR3 is 15 amino acids. CDR1 is SGHTA, CDR2 FQGNSA, per germline. The receptor was derived from a female donor of 60 years or more with stage I squamous cell lung carcinoma. The sample consisted of peripheral blood, taken before any cancer treatment. This chain uses TRBV7-2 with TRBJ1-2; a possible D gene is TRBD1 (6 bases). The CDR3 DNA follows: TGTGCCAGCAGCCCATCAGGGCGGGGGCTCTATGGCTACACCTTC. Residues: CASSPSGRGLYGYTF.